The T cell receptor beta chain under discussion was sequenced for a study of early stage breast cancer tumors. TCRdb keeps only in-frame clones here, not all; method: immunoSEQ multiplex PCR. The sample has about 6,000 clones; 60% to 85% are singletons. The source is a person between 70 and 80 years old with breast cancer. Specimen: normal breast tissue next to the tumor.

For the CDR3, the DNA is TGTGCCAGCAGCTCATCACTAGCGGGAGGAATCCACGAGCAGTACTTC. Its translation is CASSSSLAGGIHEQYF. V gene TRBV11-2 combines with J gene TRBJ2-7; the match to TRBD2 covers 12 bases. CDR1 is SGHAT, CDR2 FQNNGV, per germline. The CDR3 extends over 16 amino acids. The junction had 9 bases not matched to a gene; V was cut back by 4 bases and J by 5 bases.